Below, one TCR beta chain is given with its context. Antigen specificity is unknown. Unstimulated naive, memory, effector memory and TEMRA subsets were subjected to sequencing in three donor pairs. CDR1 and CDR2 (germline): MNHEY, SVGAGI. V lost 6 bases and J 2 bases, leaving 16 bases between the germline ends. This CDR3 contains 15 residues. These data belong to a study of siplizumab effects on memory and regulatory T cells. Study-wide results and limits: Alloreactive sequences traceable to unstimulated CD4+ memory cells declined significantly under siplizumab.

The assay looked at roughly 9.4 x 10^4 TCR templates in each sample. Assay: immunoSEQ multiplex PCR; the TCRdb copy retains only in-frame clones and omits some. The data hold about 40,000 clones, with 70% to 90% observed a single time. This receptor was identified in a human donor in good health. V gene TRBV6-5 combines with J gene TRBJ2-5; D might be TRBD2 (5 bases). Sequenced sample: naive CD4+ T cells sorted from blood. CDR3 sequence (DNA): TGTGCCAGCAGACAAACCGGGATTCTGCAAGAGACCCAGTACTTC. This sequence encodes CASRQTGILQETQYF.